One sample yielded the 17 T cell receptor beta chains listed below, sequenced in a study of T-cell memory formation after mild COVID-19. TCRdb processed the 5' RACE reads anew with MiXCR; each CDR3 protein has one entry. The table has 110,000 or so distinct CDR3 sequences, 22% seen once. The sample comprised PBMCs or a T cell subset sorted from them (not recorded which). Receptors originate from a man aged 18 to 30 who had mild COVID-19 (a few samples of this study predate the infection). Cell type and time point are not known.

This rearrangement joins TRBV7-2 to TRBJ2-3; no firm D call. The CDR3 extends over 13 amino acids. V was shortened by 1 base and J by 4 bases, with 6 bases between the two germline ends. Looked up from germline, CDR1 is SGHTA and CDR2 is FQGNSA. In DNA, the CDR3 is TGTGCCAGCAGCTTAGACGGACCAGATACGCAGTATTTT. Residues: CASSLDGPDTQYF.

The J gene is TRBJ2-3, the V gene TRBV7-8; D possibly corresponds to TRBD1 (6 bases). The CDR3 runs 15 residues. Trimming pared 1 base from V and 1 base from J, leaving 9 bases between. The germline V gene encodes CDR1 SGHVS and CDR2 FQNEAQ. CDR3 sequence: CASSLGDTRTDTQYF. The CDR3 DNA reads TGTGCCAGCAGCTTAGGGGACACCCGCACAGATACGCAGTATTTT.

The gene calls are TRBV6-6 and TRBJ1-1; D perhaps matches TRBD1 (6 bases). The CDR3 extends over 15 amino acids. Trimming stripped 2 bases from V and 8 bases from J, with 18 bases between. The germline V gene has CDR1 MNHNY and CDR2 SVGAGI (reference sequence). The CDR3 loop reads CASSYATRGAMEAFF. CDR3 in DNA: TGTGCCAGCAGTTACGCGACAAGGGGGGCTATGGAAGCTTTCTTT.

The chain combines TRBV7-6 with TRBJ2-1; TRBD2 is a possible D gene (7 bases). The CDR3 has 13 amino acids. Per germline, CDR1 SGHVS and CDR2 FNYEAQ. V was pared by 3 bases and J by 10 bases, with 13 bases between. The CDR3 bases are TGTGCCAGCAGCTTCCGGGGGGCCGGGGAGCAGTTCTTC. Amino acids: CASSFRGAGEQFF.

The V gene is TRBV5-1, the J gene TRBJ2-5; 8 nucleotides align to TRBD2. Germline V CDR1 and CDR2: SGHRS, YFSETQ. The CDR3 totals 18 residues. The trim removed 1 base at V and 3 bases at J, leaving 14 bases unmatched. The CDR3 reads CASSLREPGLVSEETQYF. The CDR3 DNA reads as TGCGCCAGCAGCTTGCGAGAGCCGGGACTAGTCTCGGAAGAGACCCAGTACTTC.

This clonotype was counted a few times. The chain combines TRBV23-1 with TRBJ2-7; 12 bases fit TRBD1. Being an ORF, TRBV23-1 has a function that is uncertain. Trimming took 3 bases from V and 6 from J; bases not matched to a gene: 6. The CDR3 totals 15 residues. CDR3 protein: CASSQGGQGAVEQYV. CDR3 nucleotide sequence: TGCGCCAGCAGTCAGGGGGGACAGGGGGCCGTCGAGCAGTACGTC.

This clonotype was counted between two and nine times. CDR3 coding DNA: TGTGCCAGCAGCCCGGGGGGCCGACAGGGGTCGTACGGGGAGCTGTTTTTT. Amino acids: CASSPGGRQGSYGELFF. The chain employs TRBV11-2 and TRBJ2-2; weak D call: TRBD1 (8 bases). V lost 5 bases and J 7 bases, leaving 23 bases between the germline ends. This CDR3 has 17 amino acids. Per the germline V gene, CDR1 is SGHAT and CDR2 is FQNNGV.

The chain is built from TRBV9 and TRBJ1-5; D is perhaps TRBD1 (6 bases). Deletions cut 0 bases from V and 7 bases from J, with 14 bases between. Germline V gene data show CDR1 as SGDLS and CDR2 as YYNGEE. This CDR3 contains 15 residues. The CDR3 sequence: CASSVGGGPGQPQHF. DNA for the CDR3: TGTGCCAGCAGCGTAGGTGGGGGGCCGGGCCAGCCCCAGCATTTT.

The rearrangement joins TRBV7-9 to TRBJ2-5, with D perhaps matching TRBD2 (6 bases). The CDR3 sequence is 15 residues long. Trimming removed 3 bases at V and 4 bases at J, with 15 bases between. Per the germline V gene, CDR1 is SEHNR and CDR2 is FQNEAQ (reference sequence). This CDR3 reads CASSLSGRGVETQYF. The CDR3 bases are TGTGCCAGCAGCTTGTCCGGGCGCGGGGTAGAGACCCAGTACTTC.

The gene calls are TRBV7-9 and TRBJ2-2; the match to TRBD2 covers 7 bases. The CDR3 totals 13 residues. From germline, CDR1 is SEHNR and CDR2 FQNEAQ (reference sequence). CDR3 sequence reads: CASGRANTGELFF. As DNA, the CDR3 is TGTGCTAGCGGGCGGGCCAACACCGGGGAGCTGTTTTTT.

The rearrangement links TRBV7-2 to TRBJ2-5; 8 nucleotides agree with TRBD2. Germline CDR1 is SGHTA and CDR2 is FQGNSA. V lost 5 bases, J lost 4 bases, and 9 bases stayed unmatched. The CDR3 has 15 residues. CDR3 nucleotides: TGTGCCAGCAGCCCCCCGGGGGGGCTGGGAGAGACCCAGTACTTC. Translating gives CASSPPGGLGETQYF.

The rearrangement joins TRBV4-1 to TRBJ2-4, with D unresolved. Looked up from germline, CDR1 is MGHRA and CDR2 is YSYEKL. The CDR3 has 12 amino acids. Between the trimmed V and J ends, which lost 2 bases and 8 bases, there was a span of 7 bases. CDR3 region: CASSQSEDIQYF. DNA for the CDR3: TGCGCCAGCAGCCAATCTGAGGACATTCAGTACTTC.

This clonotype was observed a handful of times. This chain uses TRBV6-5 with TRBJ2-7; 8 nucleotides align to TRBD2. V lost 2 bases, J lost 1 base, and 4 bases stayed unmatched. The CDR3 consists of 15 residues. Looked up from germline, CDR1 is MNHEY and CDR2 is SVGAGI. The CDR3 region is CASSYAAGGSYEQYF. CDR3 nucleotides: TGTGCCAGCAGTTACGCCGCGGGGGGATCCTACGAGCAGTACTTC.

The rearrangement joins TRBV7-6 to TRBJ1-4; unclear D gene. The V gene lost 2 bases and the J gene lost 5 bases, with 12 bases spanning the gap. The CDR3 has 15 amino acids. Germline V lookup: CDR1 SGHVS, CDR2 FNYEAQ. This CDR3 is CASSLFGQMNEKLFF. DNA of the CDR3: TGTGCCAGCAGCTTATTCGGCCAGATGAATGAAAAACTGTTTTTT.

The rearrangement joins TRBV18 to TRBJ2-7, with unresolved D. This CDR3 contains 12 residues. CDR1 KGHSH and CDR2 LQKENI come from the germline V gene. V lost 2 bases and J 2 bases, leaving 4 bases between the germline ends. The CDR3 region is CASSPGTYEQYV. CDR3 bases: TGTGCCAGCTCACCAGGGACCTACGAGCAGTACGTC.

This clonotype occurred a few times. The chain links TRBV11-2 to TRBJ2-3; a possible D gene is TRBD1 (5 bases). V was trimmed by 4 bases and J by 6 bases, leaving 20 bases between them. CDR1 is SGHAT and CDR2 is FQNNGV in the germline V gene. This CDR3 region has 16 residues. The CDR3 coding sequence is TGTGCCAGCAGCTCGACAGACATTTCCCTCTCTGATACGCAGTATTTT. Translating it yields CASSSTDISLSDTQYF.

This clonotype showed up many times. This rearrangement joins TRBV7-6 to TRBJ2-5; TRBD2 aligns across 9 bases. CDR3 length: 13 amino acids. Germline V CDR1 and CDR2: SGHVS, FNYEAQ. V shed 10 bases and J 4 bases; nucleotides not matched to a gene: 7. CDR3 loop: CATSSLAGETQYF. CDR3 coding DNA: TGTGCCACCTCCTCACTAGCGGGAGAGACCCAGTACTTC.